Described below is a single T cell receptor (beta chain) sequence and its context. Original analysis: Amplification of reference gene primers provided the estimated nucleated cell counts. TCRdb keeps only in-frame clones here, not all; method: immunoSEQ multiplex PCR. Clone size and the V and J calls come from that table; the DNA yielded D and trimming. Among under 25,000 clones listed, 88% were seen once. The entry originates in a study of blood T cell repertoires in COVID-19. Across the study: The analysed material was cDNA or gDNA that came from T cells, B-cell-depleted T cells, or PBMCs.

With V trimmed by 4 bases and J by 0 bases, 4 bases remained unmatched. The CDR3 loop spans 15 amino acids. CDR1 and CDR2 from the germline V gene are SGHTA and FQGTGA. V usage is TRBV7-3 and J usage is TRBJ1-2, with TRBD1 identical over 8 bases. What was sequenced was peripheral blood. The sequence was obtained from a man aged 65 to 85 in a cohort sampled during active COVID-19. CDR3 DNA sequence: TGTGCCAGCAGCTCGACAGGGGCCTCTAACTATGGCTACACCTTC. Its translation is CASSSTGASNYGYTF.